One and the same sample provided the 4 T cell receptor beta chains below, sequenced in a study of regulatory T cells in long-lasting Graves disease. Regarding time point: newly diagnosed GD, antithyroid drugs for less than 3 months. Making the TCR library involved RNA that had been extracted from PBMCs. The authors built TCR beta libraries using iRepertoire HTBI primers and Arm-PCR of CDR3 regions. TCRdb re-called the multiplex PCR reads through MiXCR, storing one row per CDR3 protein. The table has about 380,000 distinct CDR3 sequences, less than 20% seen once. Material: peripheral blood mononuclear cells (PBMCs), obtained at new diagnosis, from a patient treated with antithyroid drugs. The source is a female donor with Graves disease.

Many counts were recorded for this clonotype. The rearrangement links TRBV12-3 or TRBV12-4 to TRBJ2-3; 7 positions match TRBD1. CDR3 length equals 15 residues. Trimming cost V 6 bases and J 2 bases; bases outside gene matches: 8. The CDR3 DNA is TGTGCCAGCAGAAGCTCGACAGGGTACACAGATACGCAGTATTTT. Its translation is CASRSSTGYTDTQYF.

As to this clonotype: Being one base from a much bigger clone, this may be a read error. V is TRBV12-3 or TRBV12-4 and J is TRBJ2-2; TRBD2 aligns across 7 bases. The CDR3 has 15 residues. The CDR3, as DNA: TGTGTCAGCAGAAGGACTAGTCTGAACACCGGGGAGCTGTTTTTT. This codes for CVSRRTSLNTGELFF.

This clonotype was detected ten times or more. This chain uses TRBV13 with TRBJ1-6; 7 bases match TRBD1. The CDR3 runs 17 residues. After removal of 4 bases from V and 8 bases from J, the junction contained 14 bases not matched to a gene. The germline gives CDR1 PRHDT, CDR2 FYEKMQ (reference sequence). CDR3 loop: CASSSTLLTGRDSPLHF. In DNA form, the CDR3 reads TGTGCCAGCAGCTCGACCCTTTTGACAGGGCGAGATTCACCCCTCCACTTT. The whole variable domain, filled in from reference TRBV13 and TRBJ1-6, reads AAGVIQSPRHLIKEKRETATLKCYPIPRHDTVYWYQQGPGQDPQFLISFYEKMQSDKGSIPDRFSAQQFSDYHSELNMSSLELGDSALYFCASSSTLLTGRDSPLHFGNGTRLTVT.

This clonotype showed up many times. The V call is TRBV7-2, the J call TRBJ2-1; maybe TRBD1 (6 bases). Trimming removed 8 bases at V and 0 bases at J, with 11 bases between. The germline V gene encodes CDR1 SGHTA and CDR2 FQGNSA. The CDR3 has 14 residues. Here the CDR3 DNA reads TGTGCCAGCGGGGGCAGTATCTCCTACAATGAGCAGTTCTTC. This sequence encodes CASGGSISYNEQFF.